Below, one T cell receptor (beta chain) is given with its context. The sample is drawn from a study of chemoradiotherapy in HPV16-positive cancers. V was trimmed by 4 bases and J by 1 base, leaving 13 bases between them. The length of the CDR3 is 15 residues. The germline V gene encodes CDR1 SEHNR and CDR2 FQNEAQ (reference sequence). Some clones are missing from TCRdb's copy, which holds only in-frame ones; the method was immunoSEQ multiplex PCR. Of over 9,000 clones in the sample, around 75% are singletons; the top ten hold over 30%. The origin of this receptor is a human donor with HPV-associated anogenital cancer. The chain carries TRBV7-9 and TRBJ1-2; D uncertain. The sequenced sample was tumor tissue, obtained from a patient who underwent chemoradiotherapy. This CDR3 reads CASSSVDSFNYGYTF. In DNA form, the CDR3 reads TGTGCCAGCAGCTCCGTTGACTCCTTTAACTATGGCTACACCTTC. Filled out from reference TRBV7-9 and TRBJ1-2, the complete variable domain reads DTGVSQNPRHKITKRGQNVTFRCDPISEHNRLYWYRQTLGQGPEFLTYFQNEAQLEKSRLLSDRFSAERPKGSFSTLEIQRTEQGDSAMYLCASSSVDSFNYGYTFGSGTRLTVV.